A single sample gave rise to the 13 T cell receptor beta chains below, sequenced in a study of cytomegalovirus exposure and HLA in healthy donors. The PCR used 60 Vbeta and 13 Jbeta primers. Repertoires were generated with immunoSEQ multiplex PCR, while TCRdb's copy carries only in-frame clones and drops some. The sample records 100,000 to 150,000 clones, roughly 80% being singletons. The sequenced material came from PBMCs. The source of these receptors is a man younger than 35 in good health and CMV-seropositive.

The chain recombines TRBV2 with TRBJ2-5, with TRBD2 identical over 7 bases. Germline assignment: CDR1 SNHLY and CDR2 FYNNEI. J gave up 1 base and V 6 bases, and 2 bases lay outside the gene matches. This CDR3 contains 13 residues. CDR3 bases: TGTGCCAGCAGGGGGAGGGTCCAAGAGACCCAGTACTTC. Its translation is CASRGRVQETQYF.

The chain links TRBV27 to TRBJ1-5; 11 bases agree with TRBD1. The CDR3 loop spans 14 amino acids. CDR1 and CDR2 (germline): MNHEY, SMNVEV (reference sequence). Trimming cost V 8 bases and J 8 bases; bases outside gene matches: 8. The CDR3 nucleotides read TGTGCCAGCGGGGACAGGGGGGGAAATGAGCCCCAGCATTTT. Residues: CASGDRGGNEPQHF.

This clone turned up a few times. This sequence joins TRBV19 and TRBJ2-3; D gene ambiguous. The ends were cut back, 7 bases at V and 1 base at J, with 9 bases in the middle. The CDR3 loop spans 13 amino acids. Germline CDR1 and CDR2: LNHDA and SQIVND (reference sequence). Here the CDR3 reads CASTLFGTDTQYF. CDR3 DNA sequence: TGTGCCAGTACCCTTTTTGGCACAGATACGCAGTATTTT.

The CDR3 coding sequence is TGCGCCAGCAGCTTGGGTATGGGGACAGGTTATGGCTACACCTTC. Encoded protein: CASSLGMGTGYGYTF. The rearrangement joins TRBV5-1 to TRBJ1-2; TRBD1 matches at 8 bases. The CDR3 is 15 amino acids. V gave up 0 bases and J gave up 5 bases; unmatched junction bases: 6. Germline CDR1 is SGHRS and CDR2 is YFSETQ.

This clone was counted a single time. The rearrangement uses TRBV5-8 and TRBJ1-1; 7 positions match TRBD1. The CDR3 contains 16 residues. V dropped 4 bases and J dropped 0; count of bases not matched to a gene: 9. Germline CDR1 is SGHTS and CDR2 is YDEGEE. The CDR3 loop reads CASSPPGGQLNTEAFF. The CDR3 nucleotides are TGTGCCAGCAGCCCCCCTGGGGGACAGCTGAACACTGAAGCTTTCTTT.

This clone showed up just a few times. The CDR3 sequence is CASSLEPGQGLETQYF. CDR3 sequence (DNA): TGTGCCAGCAGCTTAGAACCCGGACAGGGGTTAGAGACCCAGTACTTC. The genes are TRBV7-9 and TRBJ2-5, with 9 positions matching TRBD1. V was clipped by 1 base and J by 4 bases; unmatched bases: 7. The CDR3 has 16 amino acids. Germline CDR1 reads SEHNR; CDR2 reads FQNEAQ (reference sequence).

This chain links TRBV4-2 with TRBJ1-5; possibly TRBD1 for D (5 bases). In germline, CDR1 is LGHNA, CDR2 YNFKEQ. Deletions cut 0 bases from V and 7 bases from J, with 10 bases between. CDR3 length equals 14 residues. CDR3: CASSQDTGGQPQHF. The CDR3 DNA reads as TGTGCCAGCAGCCAAGACACGGGGGGACAGCCCCAGCATTTT.

This clone was counted between two and nine times. This chain links TRBV11-3 with TRBJ1-1; D may be TRBD1 (5 bases). CDR3 length: 13 residues. V lost 3 bases and J lost 3, with 8 bases in between. Per germline, CDR1 SGHNT and CDR2 YENEEA. The DNA of the CDR3 is TGTGCCAGCAGCTTCGACAGAGACACTGAAGCTTTCTTT. This codes for CASSFDRDTEAFF. The full variable domain, with the rest looked up from reference TRBV11-3 and TRBJ1-1, is EAGVVQSPRYKIIEKKQPVAFWCNPISGHNTLYWYLQNLGQGPELLIRYENEEAVDDSQLPKDRFSAERLKGVDSTLKIQPAELGDSAVYLCASSFDRDTEAFFGQGTRLTVV.

This chain uses TRBV30 with TRBJ2-2, with D possibly TRBD2 on 7 matching bases. The CDR3 has 16 residues. Germline CDR1 is GTSNPN and CDR2 is SVGIG (reference sequence). V gave up 1 base and J gave up 5 bases, with 17 bases separating them. This chain's CDR3 is CAWSALGGRGTGELFF. The CDR3 DNA is TGTGCCTGGAGTGCCCTGGGGGGGCGAGGGACCGGGGAGCTGTTTTTT. Combining the CDR3 with reference TRBV30 and TRBJ2-2 gives the whole variable domain SQTIHQWPATLVQPVGSPLSLECTVEGTSNPNLYWYRQAAGRGLQLLFYSVGIGQISSEVPQNLSASRPQDRQFILSSKKLLLSDSGFYLCAWSALGGRGTGELFFGEGSRLTVL.

This clone appeared a single time. The chain combines TRBV9 with TRBJ2-5, with TRBD2 identical over 8 bases. V lost 0 bases and J lost 5; bases outside the gene matches: 3. This CDR3 is built from 14 residues. The germline CDR1 and CDR2 sequences are SGDLS and YYNGEE. DNA for the CDR3: TGTGCCAGCAGCGTAGGTAGCGGGGCGGAGACCCAGTACTTC. It codes for CASSVGSGAETQYF.

The chain couples TRBV6-1 to TRBJ1-1; D remains ambiguous. CDR1 and CDR2 (germline): MNHNS, SASEGT. The CDR3 runs 12 residues. Trimming took off 7 bases at V and 10 bases at J, with 16 bases between the two ends. CDR3 DNA: TGTGCCAGCACCCCAGGAATTGGGTCAGCTTTCTTT. This translates into CASTPGIGSAFF.

This clone was detected only a few times. V gene TRBV19 combines with J gene TRBJ1-2; no clear D gene. The CDR3 has 13 amino acids. CDR1 LNHDA and CDR2 SQIVND come from the germline V gene (reference sequence). V was trimmed by 10 bases and J by 4 bases, leaving 16 bases between them. The DNA for the CDR3 is TGTGCCACCCGCGGGTGGACGGCCTATGGCTACACCTTC. This gives the protein CATRGWTAYGYTF. The full variable domain, rest sourced from reference TRBV19 and TRBJ1-2, is DGGITQSPKYLFRKEGQNVTLSCEQNLNHDAMYWYRQDPGQGLRLIYYSQIVNDFQKGDIAEGYSVSREKKESFPLTVTSAQKNPTAFYLCATRGWTAYGYTFGSGTRLTVV.

V is TRBV9 and J is TRBJ1-1; D is unclear. Germline CDR1 SGDLS, CDR2 YYNGEE. V was clipped by 0 bases and J by 3 bases, with 12 bases between them. CDR3 size: 15 residues. CDR3 DNA: TGTGCCAGCAGCGTAGACGCCGCCGGGGACACTGAAGCTTTCTTT. It yields the protein CASSVDAAGDTEAFF. Variable domain in full (rest from reference TRBV9 and TRBJ1-1): DSGVTQTPKHLITATGQRVTLRCSPRSGDLSVYWYQQSLDQGLQFLIQYYNGEERAKGNILERFSAQQFPDLHSELNLSSLELGDSALYFCASSVDAAGDTEAFFGQGTRLTVV.